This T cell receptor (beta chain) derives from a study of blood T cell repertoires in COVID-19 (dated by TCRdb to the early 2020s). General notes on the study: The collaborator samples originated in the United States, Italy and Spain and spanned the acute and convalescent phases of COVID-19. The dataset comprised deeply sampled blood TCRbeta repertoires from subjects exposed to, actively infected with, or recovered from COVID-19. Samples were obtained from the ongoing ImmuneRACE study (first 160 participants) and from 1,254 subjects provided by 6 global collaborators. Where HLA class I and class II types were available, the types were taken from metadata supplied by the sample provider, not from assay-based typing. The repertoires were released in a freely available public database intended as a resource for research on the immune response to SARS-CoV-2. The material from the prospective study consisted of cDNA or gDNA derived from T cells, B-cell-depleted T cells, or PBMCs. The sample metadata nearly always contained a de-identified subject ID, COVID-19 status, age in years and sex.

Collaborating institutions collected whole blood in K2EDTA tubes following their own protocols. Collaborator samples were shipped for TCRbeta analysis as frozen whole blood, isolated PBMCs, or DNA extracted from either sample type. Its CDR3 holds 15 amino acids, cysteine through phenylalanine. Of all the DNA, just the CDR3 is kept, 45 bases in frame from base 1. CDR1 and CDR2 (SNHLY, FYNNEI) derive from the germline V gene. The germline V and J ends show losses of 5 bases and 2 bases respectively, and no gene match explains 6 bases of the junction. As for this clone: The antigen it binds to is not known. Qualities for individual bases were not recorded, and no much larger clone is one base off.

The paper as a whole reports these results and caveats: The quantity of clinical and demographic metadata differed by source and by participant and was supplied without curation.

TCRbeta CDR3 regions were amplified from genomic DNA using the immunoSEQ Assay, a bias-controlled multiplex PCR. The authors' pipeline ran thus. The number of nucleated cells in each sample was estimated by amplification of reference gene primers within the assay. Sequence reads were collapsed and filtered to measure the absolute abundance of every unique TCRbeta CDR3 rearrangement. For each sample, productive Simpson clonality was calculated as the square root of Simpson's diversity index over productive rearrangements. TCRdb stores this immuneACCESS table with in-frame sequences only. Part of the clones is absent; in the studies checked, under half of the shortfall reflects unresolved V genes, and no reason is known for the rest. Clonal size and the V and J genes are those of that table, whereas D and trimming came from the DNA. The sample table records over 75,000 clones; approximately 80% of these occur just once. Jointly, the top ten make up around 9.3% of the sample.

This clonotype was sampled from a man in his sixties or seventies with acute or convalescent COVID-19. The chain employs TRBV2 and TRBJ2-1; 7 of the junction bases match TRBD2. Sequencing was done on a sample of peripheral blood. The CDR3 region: CASSSRTRTYNEQFF. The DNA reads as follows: TGTGCCAGCAGTTCACGGACTAGGACCTACAATGAGCAGTTCTTC.